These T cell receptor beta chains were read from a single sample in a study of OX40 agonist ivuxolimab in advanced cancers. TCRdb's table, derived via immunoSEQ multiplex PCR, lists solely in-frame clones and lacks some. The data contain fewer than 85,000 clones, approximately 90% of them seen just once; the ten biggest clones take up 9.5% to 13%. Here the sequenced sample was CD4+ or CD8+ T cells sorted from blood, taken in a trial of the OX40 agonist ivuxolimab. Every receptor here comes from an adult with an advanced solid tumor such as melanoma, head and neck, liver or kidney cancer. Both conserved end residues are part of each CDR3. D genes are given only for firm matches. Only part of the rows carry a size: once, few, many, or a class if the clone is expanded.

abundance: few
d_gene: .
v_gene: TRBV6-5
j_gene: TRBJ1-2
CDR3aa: CASKAAGSYGYTF
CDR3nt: TGTGCCAGCAAGGCGGCAGGAAGCTATGGCTACACCTTC

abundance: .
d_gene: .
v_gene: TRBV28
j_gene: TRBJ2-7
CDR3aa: CASSGTLTYEQYF
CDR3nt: TGTGCCAGTTCCGGGACACTAACCTACGAGCAGTACTTC

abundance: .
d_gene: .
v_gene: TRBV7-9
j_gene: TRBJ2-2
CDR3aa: CASSLGVPRSGELFF
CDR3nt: TGTGCCAGCAGCTTAGGGGTCCCTAGGTCCGGGGAGCTGTTTTTT

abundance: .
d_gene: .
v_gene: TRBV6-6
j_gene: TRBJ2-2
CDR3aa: CASSLGGTGELFF
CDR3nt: TGTGCCAGCAGCCTGGGGGGCACCGGGGAGCTGTTTTTT

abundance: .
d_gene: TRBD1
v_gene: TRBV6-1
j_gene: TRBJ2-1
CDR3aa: CASSPDRGWYNEQFF
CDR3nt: TGTGCCAGCAGCCCCGACAGGGGTTGGTACAATGAGCAGTTCTTC

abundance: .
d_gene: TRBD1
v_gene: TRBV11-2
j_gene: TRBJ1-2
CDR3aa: CASSLTENRGYGYTF
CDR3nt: TGTGCCAGCAGCTTAACAGAGAACAGGGGATATGGCTACACCTTC

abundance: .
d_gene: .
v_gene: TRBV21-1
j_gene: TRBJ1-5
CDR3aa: CASSNSPREAPGLKQPQHF
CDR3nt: TGTGCCAGCAGCAATTCACCCCGGGAGGCCCCGGGTTTGAAGCAGCCCCAGCATTTT

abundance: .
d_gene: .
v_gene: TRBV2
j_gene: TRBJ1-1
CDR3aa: CASSVGRRVGTVNTEAFF
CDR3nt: TGTGCCAGCAGTGTGGGCCGACGTGTAGGGACGGTGAACACTGAAGCTTTCTTT

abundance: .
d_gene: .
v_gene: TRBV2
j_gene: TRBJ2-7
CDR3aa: CATHHSTGGLRSYEQYF
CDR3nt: TGTGCCACCCACCATTCCACAGGAGGGCTACGCTCCTACGAGCAGTACTTC

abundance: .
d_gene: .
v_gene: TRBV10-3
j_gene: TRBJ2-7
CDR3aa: CAISGGTENIETHYEQYF
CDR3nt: TGTGCCATCAGTGGCGGGACTGAAAACATTGAGACCCACTACGAGCAGTACTTC

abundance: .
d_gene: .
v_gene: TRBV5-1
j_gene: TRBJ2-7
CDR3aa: CASSLAGDVRYEQYF
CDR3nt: TGCGCCAGCAGCTTGGCTGGCGACGTAAGGTACGAGCAGTACTTC

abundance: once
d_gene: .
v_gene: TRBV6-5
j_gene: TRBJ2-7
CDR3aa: CAIGGDGYEQYF
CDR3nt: TGTGCCATAGGAGGGGACGGTTACGAGCAGTACTTC

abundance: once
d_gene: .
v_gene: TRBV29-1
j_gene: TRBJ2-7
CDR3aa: CSVERGNSYEQYF
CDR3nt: TGCAGCGTTGAACGTGGGAACTCCTACGAGCAGTACTTC

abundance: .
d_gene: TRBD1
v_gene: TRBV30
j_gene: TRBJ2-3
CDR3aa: CAQNTGAGTDTQYF
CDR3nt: TGTGCACAAAATACAGGGGCGGGCACAGATACGCAGTATTTT

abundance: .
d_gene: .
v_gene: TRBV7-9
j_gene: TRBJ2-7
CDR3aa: CASSHQYYEQYF
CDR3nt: TGTGCCAGCAGCCATCAGTACTACGAGCAGTACTTC

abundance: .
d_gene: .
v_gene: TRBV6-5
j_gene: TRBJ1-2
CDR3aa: CASSYVGTERGYTF
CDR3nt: TGTGCCAGCAGTTACGTGGGCACAGAGCGTGGCTACACCTTC

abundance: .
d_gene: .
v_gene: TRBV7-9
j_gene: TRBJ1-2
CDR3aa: CASSSSLKGLGGYTF
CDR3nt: TGTGCCAGCAGCTCCTCCCTAAAGGGCCTGGGTGGCTACACCTTC

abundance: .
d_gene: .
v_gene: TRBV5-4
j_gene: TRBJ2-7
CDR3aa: CASSLVFSEEQYF
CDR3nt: TGTGCCAGCAGCTTGGTGTTCTCGGAAGAGCAGTACTTC

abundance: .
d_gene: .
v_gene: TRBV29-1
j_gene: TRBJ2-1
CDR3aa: CSARGGGPNNEQFF
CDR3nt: TGCAGCGCAAGAGGTGGGGGCCCCAACAATGAGCAGTTCTTC

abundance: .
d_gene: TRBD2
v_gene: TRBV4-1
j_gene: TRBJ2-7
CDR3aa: CASGSGGYEQYF
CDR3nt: TGCGCCAGCGGTTCGGGGGGGTACGAGCAGTACTTC

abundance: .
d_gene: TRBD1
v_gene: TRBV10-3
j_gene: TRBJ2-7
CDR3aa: CATQGDQGSYEQYF
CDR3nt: TGTGCCACGCAGGGGGATCAGGGCTCCTACGAGCAGTACTTC

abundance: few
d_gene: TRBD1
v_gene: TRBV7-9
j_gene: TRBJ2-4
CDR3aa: CASSNRTGLLNIQYF
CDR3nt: TGTGCCAGCAGCAATCGGACAGGGTTATTGAACATTCAGTACTTC

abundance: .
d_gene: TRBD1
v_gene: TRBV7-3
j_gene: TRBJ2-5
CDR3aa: CASSLGTGASGETQYF
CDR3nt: TGTGCCAGCAGCTTAGGGACAGGGGCATCGGGAGAGACCCAGTACTTC

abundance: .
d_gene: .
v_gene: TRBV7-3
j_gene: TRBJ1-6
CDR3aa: CASSLRGDSPLHF
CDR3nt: TGTGCCAGCAGCTTAAGGGGAGATTCACCCCTCCACTTT

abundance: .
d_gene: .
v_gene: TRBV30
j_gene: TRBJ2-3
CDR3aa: CAWSVSSPGTDTQYF
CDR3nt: TGTGCCTGGAGTGTTAGCTCTCCTGGCACAGATACGCAGTATTTT

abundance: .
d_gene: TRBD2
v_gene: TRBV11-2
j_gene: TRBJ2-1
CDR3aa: CASSLDLAGRYNEQFF
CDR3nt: TGTGCCAGCAGCTTAGATCTAGCGGGGCGCTACAATGAGCAGTTCTTC

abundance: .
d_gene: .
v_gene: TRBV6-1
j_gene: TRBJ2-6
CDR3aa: CASMWFAAGANVLTF
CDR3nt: TGTGCCAGCATGTGGTTCGCCGCTGGGGCCAACGTCCTGACTTTC

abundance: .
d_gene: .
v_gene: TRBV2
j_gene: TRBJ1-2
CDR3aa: CASRGEVYGYTF
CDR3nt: TGTGCCAGCAGGGGGGAGGTCTATGGCTACACCTTC

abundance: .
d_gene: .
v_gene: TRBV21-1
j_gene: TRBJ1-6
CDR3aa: CASSKGRFDRNNSPLHF
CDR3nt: TGTGCCAGCAGCAAAGGGCGCTTCGACCGCAATAATTCACCCCTCCACTTT

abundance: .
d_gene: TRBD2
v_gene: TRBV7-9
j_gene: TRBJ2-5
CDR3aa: CASSFSGRAETQYF
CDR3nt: TGTGCCAGCAGCTTTAGCGGGCGGGCAGAGACCCAGTACTTC

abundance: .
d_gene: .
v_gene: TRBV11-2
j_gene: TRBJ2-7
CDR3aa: CASSPGGGHPGPYEQYF
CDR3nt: TGTGCCAGCAGCCCAGGAGGGGGGCACCCGGGCCCATACGAGCAGTACTTC

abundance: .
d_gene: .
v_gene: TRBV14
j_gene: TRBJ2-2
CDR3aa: CASSQVFGHTGELFF
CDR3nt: TGTGCCAGCAGCCAAGTCTTCGGGCACACCGGGGAGCTGTTTTTT

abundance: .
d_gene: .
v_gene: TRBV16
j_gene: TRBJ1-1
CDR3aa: CASSTRFGENTEAFF
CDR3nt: TGTGCCAGCAGCACCCGGTTTGGGGAGAACACTGAAGCTTTCTTT

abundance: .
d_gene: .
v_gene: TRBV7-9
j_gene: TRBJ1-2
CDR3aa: CASSPLLLTAPNYGYTF
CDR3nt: TGTGCCAGCAGCCCCCTGCTACTGACAGCACCTAACTATGGCTACACCTTC

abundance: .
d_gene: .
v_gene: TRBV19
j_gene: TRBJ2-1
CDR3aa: CASNPLLGYNEQFF
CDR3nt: TGTGCCAGTAACCCACTACTCGGGTACAATGAGCAGTTCTTC

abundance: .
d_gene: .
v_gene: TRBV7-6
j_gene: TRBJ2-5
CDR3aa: CASSLAHGFYQETQYF
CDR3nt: TGTGCCAGCAGCTTAGCCCACGGTTTTTACCAAGAGACCCAGTACTTC

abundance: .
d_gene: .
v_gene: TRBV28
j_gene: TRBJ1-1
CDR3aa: CASSLLPGHGGTEAFF
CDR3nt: TGTGCCAGCAGTTTACTCCCGGGACACGGGGGTACTGAAGCTTTCTTT

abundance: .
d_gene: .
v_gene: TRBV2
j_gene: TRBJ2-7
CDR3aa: CATTRTERAAYEQYF
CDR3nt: TGTGCCACCACGAGGACCGAACGAGCTGCCTACGAGCAGTACTTC